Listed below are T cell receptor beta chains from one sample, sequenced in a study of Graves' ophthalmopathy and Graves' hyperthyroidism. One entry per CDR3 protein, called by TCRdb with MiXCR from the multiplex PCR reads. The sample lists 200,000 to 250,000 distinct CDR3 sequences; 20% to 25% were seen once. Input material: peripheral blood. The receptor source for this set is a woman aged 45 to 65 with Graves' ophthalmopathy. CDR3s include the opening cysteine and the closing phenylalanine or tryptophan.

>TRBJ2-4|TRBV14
CASSQGVPGTAKNIQYF
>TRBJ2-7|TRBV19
CASSTVTLGAEQYF
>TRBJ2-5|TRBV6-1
CASSNFRGSQETQYF
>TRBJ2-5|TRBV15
CATSTGAAGETQYF
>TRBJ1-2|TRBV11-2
CASRPIIRGPGNYGYTF
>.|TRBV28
CASTIPGGRFQETQYF
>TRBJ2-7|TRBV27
CASSYRGLSEQYF
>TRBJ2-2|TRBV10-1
CASSEWTGATGELFF
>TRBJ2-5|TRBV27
CASSPYRGNQETQYF
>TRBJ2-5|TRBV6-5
CASSYSLAGGKETQYF
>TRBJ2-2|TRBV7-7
CASSQGRRDTGELFF
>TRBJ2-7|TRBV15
CATSRDGPRDEQYF
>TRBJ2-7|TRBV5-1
CASSLRSGSYEQYF
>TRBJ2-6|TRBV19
CASELSPAGANVLTF
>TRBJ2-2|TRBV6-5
CASKQGDTGELFF
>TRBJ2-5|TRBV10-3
CAISDSSGSGGTQYF
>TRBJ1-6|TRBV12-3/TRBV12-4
CASRQSSYNSPLHF
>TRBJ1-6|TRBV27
CASKLREYNSPLHF
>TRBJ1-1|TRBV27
CASRTTFGATLEAFF
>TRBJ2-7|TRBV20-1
CSARTGGKHEQYF
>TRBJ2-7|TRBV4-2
CASSQPSGNSYEQYF
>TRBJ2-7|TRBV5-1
CASSLDRTGGEQYF
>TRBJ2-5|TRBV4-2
CASSNSRDGRSAQYF
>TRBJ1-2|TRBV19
CASRDRAAYGYTF
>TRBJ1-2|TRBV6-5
CASSYSPSPLLYGYTF
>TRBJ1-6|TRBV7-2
CASSLGTAFLHF
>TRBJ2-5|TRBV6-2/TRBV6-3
CASKYRETQYF
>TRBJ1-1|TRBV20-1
CSARAGMGGITEAFF
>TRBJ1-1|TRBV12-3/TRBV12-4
CAGSLGGRGTSTGTEAFF
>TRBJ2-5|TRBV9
CASSVGMSSGNQETQYF
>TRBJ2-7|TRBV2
CAIRVDSYEQYF